This TCR beta chain was captured in a study of CD8+ T cells in alopecia areata. Turning to the study itself: Among treated patients, severity was scored by affected scalp area percentage.

The V and J ends lost 3 bases and 5 bases respectively, with 17 bases between them. This CDR3 is built from 15 residues. Germline V gene lookup returns CDR1 SGHRS and CDR2 YFSETQ. The authors extracted RNA and reverse transcribed it into cDNA as the sequencing template. Sequenced by immunoSEQ multiplex PCR; TCRdb stores in-frame clones only, minus some. The sample has about 120,000 clones; 53% are singletons. A note on this clone: Its antigen is unidentified.

The treatment was: oral pan-JAK inhibitor, 5-10 mg twice daily. PBMCs yielded sorted CD4+ and CD8+ T cells. Overall study results and limits: Tofacitinib produced a significant decrease in scalp clonality and in expanded CD8+ clones among the top 100. Scalp lesions, especially in alopecia totalis/universalis, had higher clonality than normal scalp.

This sequence was found in a human donor with alopecia areata. The sequences come from CD4+ T cells sorted from blood, collected at week 4, from a patient treated with tofacitinib. This chain links TRBV5-1 with TRBJ1-1; D remains ambiguous. This chain's CDR3 is CASSSDGRLRTEAFF. The CDR3 DNA sequence: TGCGCCAGCAGCTCCGACGGACGTCTTAGGACTGAAGCTTTCTTT.